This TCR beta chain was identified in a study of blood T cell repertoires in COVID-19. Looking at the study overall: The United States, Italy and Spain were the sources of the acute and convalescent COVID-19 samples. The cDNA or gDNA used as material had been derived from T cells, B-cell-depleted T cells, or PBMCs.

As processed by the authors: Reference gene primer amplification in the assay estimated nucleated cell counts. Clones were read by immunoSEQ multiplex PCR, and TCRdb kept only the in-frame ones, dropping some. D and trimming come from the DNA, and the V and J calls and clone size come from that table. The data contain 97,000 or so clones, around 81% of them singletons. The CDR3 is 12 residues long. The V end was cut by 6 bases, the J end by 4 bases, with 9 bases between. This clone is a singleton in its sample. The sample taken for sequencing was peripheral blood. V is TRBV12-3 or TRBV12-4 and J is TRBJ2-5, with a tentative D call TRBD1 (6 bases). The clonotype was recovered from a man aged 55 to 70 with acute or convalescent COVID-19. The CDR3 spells CASRPQGETQYF. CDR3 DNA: TGTGCCAGCAGACCACAGGGAGAGACCCAGTACTTC.